These 6 T cell receptor beta chains came from one sample sequenced in a study of CD8+CD57+ T cells in acquired aplastic anemia. Before being chosen for sequencing, patients had shown CD8+CD57+ cell expansion by flow cytometry. Template material for TCR beta VDJ and CDR3 profiling consisted of genomic DNA. TCRdb recomputed calls from the reads with MiXCR, one row per CDR3 protein. The repertoire consists of 150,000 or so distinct CDR3 sequences, with more than 45% occurring once and the leading ten covering 2.5% to 3.5%. The sequenced sample consisted of sorted CD4+, CD8+, or CD8+CD57+ T cells (not recorded which) from PBMCs. The origin of the receptors is a human donor with aplastic anemia.

The chain uses TRBV29-1 and TRBJ2-7, with 9 positions matching TRBD1. Per the germline V gene, CDR1 is SQVTM and CDR2 is ANQGSEA. V lost 7 bases to trimming and J lost 5 bases; unmatched junction nucleotides: 6. The CDR3 loop spans 12 amino acids. The CDR3 spells CSAGQGSNEQYF. The CDR3 coding sequence is TGCAGCGCGGGACAGGGTAGCAACGAGCAGTACTTC.

The chain is built from TRBV14 and TRBJ2-1; the match to TRBD2 covers 13 bases. This CDR3 contains 17 residues. The ends lost 2 bases at V and 8 bases at J; junction bases unmatched: 9. Germline-derived CDR1 and CDR2 are SGHDN and FVKESK. CDR3 nucleotides: TGTGCCAGCAGCCAAACTAGCGGGAGGGCCTCGACTCATGAGCAGTTCTTC. It encodes CASSQTSGRASTHEQFF. The full variable domain, in which reference TRBV14 and TRBJ2-1 provide the parts outside the CDR3, is EAGVTQFPSHSVIEKGQTVTLRCDPISGHDNLYWYRRVMGKEIKFLLHFVKESKQDESGMPNNRFLAERTGGTYSTLKVQPAELEDSGVYFCASSQTSGRASTHEQFFGPGTRLTVL.

The V call is TRBV15, the J call TRBJ2-5; 8 bases are a match to TRBD2. This CDR3 region has 17 residues. With V trimmed by 2 bases and J by 1 base, 9 bases remained unmatched. Germline CDR1 LNHNV, CDR2 YYDKDF (reference sequence). This CDR3 reads CATSRTTGGRIQETQYF. In DNA, the CDR3 is TGTGCCACCAGCAGAACCACAGGCGGGAGGATCCAAGAGACCCAGTACTTC.

About this clonotype: With a much larger clone just one base away, this may be a read error. The V call is TRBV24-1, the J call TRBJ2-7, with a weak D call TRBD1 (5 bases). Germline loops: CDR1 KGHDR, CDR2 SFDVKD. This CDR3 has 16 residues. The CDR3: CASSDPRTYISYEQYF. The CDR3 nucleotides read TGTGCCAGCAGTGACCCAAGGACATATATCTCCTACGAGCAGTACTTC.

The chain combines TRBV15 with TRBJ2-7; D gene ambiguous. Per germline, CDR1 LNHNV and CDR2 YYDKDF (reference sequence). The ends were cut back, 1 base at V and 2 bases at J, with 9 bases in the middle. The CDR3 runs to 14 residues. CDR3 bases: TGTGCCACCAGCAGAGGAGGCAGCACCTACGAGCAGTACTTC. As protein: CATSRGGSTYEQYF.

The chain has TRBV2 and TRBJ2-7; D may correspond to TRBD1 or TRBD2 (5 bases each). Deletions cut 6 bases from V and 4 bases from J, with 16 bases between. The CDR3 extends over 14 amino acids. CDR1 is SNHLY and CDR2 is FYNNEI in the germline V gene. The CDR3 region has the DNA TGTGCCAGCAGCCTCCTGGGGGTAAGGTACGAGCAGTACTTC. Its translation: CASSLLGVRYEQYF.